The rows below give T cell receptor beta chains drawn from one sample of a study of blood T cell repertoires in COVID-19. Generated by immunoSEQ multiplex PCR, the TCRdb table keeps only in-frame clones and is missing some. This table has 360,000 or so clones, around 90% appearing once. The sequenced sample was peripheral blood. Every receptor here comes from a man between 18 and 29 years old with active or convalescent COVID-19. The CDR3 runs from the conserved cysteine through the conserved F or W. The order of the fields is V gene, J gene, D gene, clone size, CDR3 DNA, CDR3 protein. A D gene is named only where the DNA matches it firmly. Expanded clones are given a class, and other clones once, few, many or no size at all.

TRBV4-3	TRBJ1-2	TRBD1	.	TGCGCCAGCAGCCCGGACAGGGGGCTGGACTATGGCTACACCTTC	CASSPDRGLDYGYTF
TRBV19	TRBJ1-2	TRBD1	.	TGTGCCAGTAGTGCCGGGACAGGGAGTCCCTATGGCTACACCTTC	CASSAGTGSPYGYTF
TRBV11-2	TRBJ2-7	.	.	TGTGCCAGCAGCTTAGTGGGGGGGCCGGACTTC	CASSLVGGPDF
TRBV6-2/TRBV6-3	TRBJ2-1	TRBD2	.	TGTGCCAGCAGTCTCGGACTAGCGGGGAACAATGAGCAGTTCTTC	CASSLGLAGNNEQFF
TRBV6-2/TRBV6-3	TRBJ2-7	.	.	TGTGCCAGCAGTTCCTATTTTTACGAGCAGTACTTC	CASSSYFYEQYF
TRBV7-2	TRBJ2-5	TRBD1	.	TGTGCCAGCAGCTTAACGGGGACAGGGGGCGTCATCCAGTACTTC	CASSLTGTGGVIQYF
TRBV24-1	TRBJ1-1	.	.	TGTGCCACGCGAGCGGACAGCTACACTGAAGCTTTCTTT	CATRADSYTEAFF
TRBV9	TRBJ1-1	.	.	TGTGCCAGCAGCGCCGCGGAAGGCATTTACACTGAAGCTTTCTTT	CASSAAEGIYTEAFF
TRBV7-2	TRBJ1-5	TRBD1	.	TGTGCCAGCAGCTTAGTTACAGGGGGCAATCAGCCCCAGCATTTT	CASSLVTGGNQPQHF
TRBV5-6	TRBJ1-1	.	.	TGTGCCAGCAGTTGGACAGTAGTAATGAACACTGAAGCTTTCTTT	CASSWTVVMNTEAFF
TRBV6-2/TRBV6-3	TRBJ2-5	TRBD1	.	TGTGCCAGCAGTTCCGGGACAGAAGTAGGTCGAGAGACCCAGTACTTC	CASSSGTEVGRETQYF
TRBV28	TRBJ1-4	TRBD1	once	TGTGCCAGCAGTTGGGGACAGGGAATGTCGGAAAAACTGTTTTTT	CASSWGQGMSEKLFF
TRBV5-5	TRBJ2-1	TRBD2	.	TGTGCCAGCAGCTTGTTCCTTGCTAGCGGTTACAATGAGCAGTTCTTC	CASSLFLASGYNEQFF
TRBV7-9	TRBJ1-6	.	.	TGTGCCAGCAGCTTAAGTTCAGGACTGAATTCACCCCTCCACTTT	CASSLSSGLNSPLHF
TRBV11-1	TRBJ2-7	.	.	TGTGCCAGCAGCTTAGCGGGCCAAACCTACGAGCAGTACTTC	CASSLAGQTYEQYF
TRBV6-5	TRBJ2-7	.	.	TGTGCCAGCCAGCAGGGACGGGGGTTGGTGCAGTACTTC	CASQQGRGLVQYF
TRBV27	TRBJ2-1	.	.	TGTGCCAGCAGTTGGCGGGACCTGCGGGACCAGATAGACAATGAGCAGTTCTTC	CASSWRDLRDQIDNEQFF
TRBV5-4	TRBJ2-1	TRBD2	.	TGTGCCAGCAGCTCCACTAGCGGCGTCTACAATGAGCAGTTCTTC	CASSSTSGVYNEQFF
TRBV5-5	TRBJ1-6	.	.	TGTGCCAGCAGCTCCGGAGGGCTTGGGGGATCACCCCTCCACTTT	CASSSGGLGGSPLHF
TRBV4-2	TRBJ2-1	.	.	TGTGCCAGCAGCCAAGATCAGGGCAATGAGCAGTTCTTC	CASSQDQGNEQFF
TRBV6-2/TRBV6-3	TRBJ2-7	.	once	TGTGCCAGCAGTTACTGGGGGGACCCCTACGAGCAGTACTTC	CASSYWGDPYEQYF
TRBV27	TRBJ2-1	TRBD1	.	TGTGCCAGCAGTTTATCCTATGACAGGGTGGGTCATAATGAGCAGTTCTTC	CASSLSYDRVGHNEQFF
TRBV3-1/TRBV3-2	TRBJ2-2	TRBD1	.	TGTGCCAGCAGCCTCTCGACAGGGGCCGGGGAGCTGTTTTTT	CASSLSTGAGELFF
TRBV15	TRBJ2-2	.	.	TGTGCCACCAGCAGGACAGGTGACGCCGGGGAGCTGTTTTTT	CATSRTGDAGELFF
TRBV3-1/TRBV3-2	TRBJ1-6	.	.	TGTGCCAGCAGCCAAGATGGGCAGGGTTATAGTTCACCCCTCCACTTT	CASSQDGQGYSSPLHF
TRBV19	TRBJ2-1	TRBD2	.	TGTGCCAGTAGCGGTATCAGACTAGCGGTTTACAATGAGCAGTTCTTC	CASSGIRLAVYNEQFF
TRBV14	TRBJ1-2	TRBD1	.	TGTGCCAGCAGCCCAGTCCTAACAGGGGGCTATGGCTACACCTTC	CASSPVLTGGYGYTF
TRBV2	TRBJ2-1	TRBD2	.	TGTGCCAGCAGTGAAGACGGGCTAGCGGGAGTGTGGGAGCAGTTCTTC	CASSEDGLAGVWEQFF
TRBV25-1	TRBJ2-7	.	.	TGTGCCAGCAGGCACAGCTACGAGCAGTACTTC	CASRHSYEQYF
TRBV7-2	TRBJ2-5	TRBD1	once	TGTGCCAGCAGCTTAGACGGGACAGGGCAGGAGACCCAGTACTTC	CASSLDGTGQETQYF
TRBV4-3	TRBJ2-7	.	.	TGCGCCAGCAGCCAAGATGCGGGTTCCTACGAGCAGTACTTC	CASSQDAGSYEQYF
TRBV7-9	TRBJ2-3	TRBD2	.	TGTGCCAGCAACAACCTAGCGGGGGGAGGAGATACGCAGTATTTT	CASNNLAGGGDTQYF
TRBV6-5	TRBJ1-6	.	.	TGTGCCAGTAAATTGAGGGAGGATAATTCACCCCTCCACTTT	CASKLREDNSPLHF
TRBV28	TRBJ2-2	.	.	TGTGCCAGCAGTTTAATGAAAATTGGCAGGAAGAACACCGGGGAGCTGTTTTTT	CASSLMKIGRKNTGELFF
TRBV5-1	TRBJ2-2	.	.	TGCGCCAGCAGCTCGGAAAGGGGGAGTAAGGCTGGAACCGGGGAGCTGTTTTTT	CASSSERGSKAGTGELFF
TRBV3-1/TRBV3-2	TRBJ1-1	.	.	TGTGCCAGCAGCCAAGTCCCAGGGGAAACTGAAGCTTTCTTT	CASSQVPGETEAFF
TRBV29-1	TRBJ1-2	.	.	TGCTCCATCCTGGATGGGAGAGCGACCTATGGCTACACCTTC	CSILDGRATYGYTF
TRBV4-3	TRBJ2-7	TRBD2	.	TGCGCCAGCAGCCAGACTAGCGGCCCACCCTACGAGCAGTACTTC	CASSQTSGPPYEQYF
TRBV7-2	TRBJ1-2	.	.	TGTGCCAGCAGCTTAGCACCTGGCAATGGCTACACCTTC	CASSLAPGNGYTF
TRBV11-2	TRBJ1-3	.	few	TGTGCCAGCAGCTTAGGTGGTGCTTCGGGGACTGGAAACACCATATATTTT	CASSLGGASGTGNTIYF
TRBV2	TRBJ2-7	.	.	TGTGCCAGCAGTGAAGCGCTTCGACGGTCTAGGGGCGAGCAGTACTTC	CASSEALRRSRGEQYF
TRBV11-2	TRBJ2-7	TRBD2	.	TGTGCCAGCAGCCGGGGGGTAGCGGGGTCCCTCGAGCAGTACTTC	CASSRGVAGSLEQYF
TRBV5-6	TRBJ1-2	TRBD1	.	TGTGCCAGCAGCTTTCGAGGGGGCGATGGCTACACCTTC	CASSFRGGDGYTF
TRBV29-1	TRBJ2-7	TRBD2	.	TGCAGCGTAACCGGGACTAGCGGGGGCGAGCAGTACTTC	CSVTGTSGGEQYF